This note documents a single T cell receptor (beta chain) sequence. These data belong to a study of T cell changes during pregnancy in multiple sclerosis. The CDR3 loop spans 18 amino acids. V shed 3 bases and J shed 2 bases, with 21 bases lying between them. Germline-derived CDR1 and CDR2 are SGDLS and YYNGEE. The repertoire was sequenced with immunoSEQ multiplex PCR; TCRdb's copy has only in-frame clones and lacks some. The sample has about 76,000 clones; 93% are singletons. The clonotype comes from a female donor with multiple sclerosis, enrolled in a pregnancy study. Sequenced material: peripheral blood, taken in the second trimester of pregnancy. The chain employs TRBV9 and TRBJ1-3; weak D call: TRBD1 (5 bases). The DNA for the CDR3 is TGTGCCAGCAGCGCTACGGCCCCAGGGTTCAGCGCTGGAAACACCATATATTTT. It specifies CASSATAPGFSAGNTIYF.